The text below deals with one T cell receptor (beta chain). Peripheral blood, together with lesional scalp punch biopsies, was collected from alopecia areata patients. The sample is drawn from a study of CD8+ T cells in alopecia areata. Sequencing used cDNA as its template, made by extracting RNA and reverse transcribing it. TCRdb's table, derived via immunoSEQ multiplex PCR, lists solely in-frame clones and lacks some. The repertoire holds more than 95,000 clones, with about 50% as singletons. Germline CDR1 SEHNR, CDR2 FQNEAQ (reference sequence). The CDR3 has 13 amino acids. Trimming cost V 7 bases and J 6 bases; bases outside gene matches: 7.

The receptor was isolated from a human donor with alopecia areata. The chain is built from TRBV7-9 and TRBJ1-2; 8 bases are a match to TRBD1. Sequenced sample: NKG2D-low CD8+ T cells sorted from blood. The CDR3 DNA follows: TGTGCCAGCACCTCGGACAGGGAGAATGGCTACACCTTC. This gives the protein CASTSDRENGYTF.